The 18 T cell receptor beta chains below all came from one sample that was sequenced in a study of patients and donors after allogeneic stem cell transplantation. TCRdb recomputed calls from the RT-PCR reads with MiXCR, one row per CDR3 protein. Of 200,000 to 250,000 distinct CDR3 sequences listed, roughly two fifths are singletons. Sequenced: blood, either unsorted or a sorted T cell fraction (not recorded which). The receptor set was obtained from a human donor who was either an allogeneic HSCT recipient or a stem cell or donor lymphocyte infusion donor (not recorded which). It is not recorded whose cells these are; they may come from a transplant donor.

This clonotype has a handful of counts. The rearrangement joins TRBV12-3 or TRBV12-4 to TRBJ1-2, with D uncertain. The CDR3 contains 14 residues. V was shortened by 3 bases and J by 4 bases, with 12 bases between the two germline ends. The CDR3 is CASSFFGSSYGYTF. CDR3 bases: TGTGCCAGCAGTTTTTTCGGTTCGTCCTATGGCTACACCTTC.

The chain employs TRBV30 and TRBJ1-2, with a tentative D call TRBD1 (6 bases). The CDR3 runs 14 residues. Germline lookup yields CDR1 GTSNPN and CDR2 SVGIG (reference sequence). Trimming took off 1 base at V and 3 bases at J, with 12 bases between the two ends. Here the CDR3 DNA reads TGTGCCTGGAGTGGGGGGGCGCCCGACTATGGCTACACCTTC. Translation gives CAWSGGAPDYGYTF.

This clonotype was detected a few times. The rearrangement uses TRBV4-1 and TRBJ1-1, with D possibly TRBD1 on 5 matching bases. Deletions cut 0 bases from V and 5 bases from J, with 13 bases between. This CDR3 region has 15 residues. The germline V gene has CDR1 MGHRA and CDR2 YSYEKL. The CDR3 protein is CASSQDLGGDTEAFF. CDR3 coding DNA: TGCGCCAGCAGCCAAGATCTCGGAGGGGATACTGAAGCTTTCTTT.

This rearrangement joins TRBV27 to TRBJ2-7, with 9 bases identical to TRBD2. The CDR3 runs to 15 residues. V lost 2 bases to trimming and J lost 6 bases; unmatched junction nucleotides: 8. The germline V gene has CDR1 MNHEY and CDR2 SMNVEV (reference sequence). The CDR3 region has the DNA TGTGCCAGCAGTTTACTAGCGGGGTTCGCCGGCGAGCAGTACTTC. This encodes CASSLLAGFAGEQYF.

The genes are TRBV4-2 and TRBJ1-5, with D perhaps TRBD1 (5 bases). CDR1 and CDR2 (germline): LGHNA, YNFKEQ. The germline V and J ends were trimmed by 1 base and 1 base, with 14 bases remaining between them. This CDR3 comprises 17 residues. The CDR3 coding sequence is TGTGCCAGCAGCCAAGTTGGGGGAGCCTCGAGCAATCAGCCCCAGCATTTT. Residues: CASSQVGGASSNQPQHF.

The rearrangement joins TRBV4-3 to TRBJ1-4; 7 bases are shared with TRBD1. Losses at the gene ends were 1 base for V and 5 bases for J; bases not matched to a gene: 4. The germline gives CDR1 LGHNA, CDR2 YSLEER. The CDR3 is made up of 15 amino acids. CDR3 loop: CASSQGQGGNEKLFF. CDR3 sequence (DNA): TGCGCCAGCAGCCAAGGACAGGGAGGGAATGAAAAACTGTTTTTT.

The chain links TRBV5-6 to TRBJ1-2, with a tentative D call TRBD1 (5 bases). CDR1 is SGHDT, CDR2 YYEEEE, per germline. Trimming took off 4 bases at V and 3 bases at J, with 10 bases between the two ends. CDR3 size: 13 residues. In nucleotides, the CDR3 is TGTGCCAGCAGCCGGGGGGTAGACTATGGCTACACCTTC. Translation gives CASSRGVDYGYTF.

The CDR3 bases are TGTGCCAGCAGTGAGGAGGGGGGCACTGAAGCTTTCTTT. Its protein product is CASSEEGGTEAFF. V is TRBV6-6 and J is TRBJ1-1, with D tentatively TRBD1 (6 bases). CDR1 MNHNY and CDR2 SVGAGI come from the germline V gene (reference sequence). V lost 5 bases to trimming and J lost 4 bases, with 11 bases between them. The CDR3 is made up of 13 amino acids.

The V call is TRBV5-6, the J call TRBJ1-4, with D perhaps matching TRBD1 (5 bases). This CDR3 is 15 amino acids long. The ends were cut back, 3 bases at V and 0 bases at J, with 9 bases in the middle. In germline, CDR1 is SGHDT, CDR2 YYEEEE. The CDR3 loop is CASSSLQATNEKLFF. The DNA for the CDR3 is TGTGCCAGCAGCTCCCTACAGGCAACTAATGAAAAACTGTTTTTT.

The chain employs TRBV4-3 and TRBJ2-3, with 10 positions matching TRBD2. The CDR3 runs 18 residues. V dropped 4 bases and J dropped 4; count of bases not matched to a gene: 14. Per the germline V gene, CDR1 is LGHNA and CDR2 is YSLEER. The CDR3 DNA reads as TGCGCCAGCAGCCGGGAAGGTCCTAGCGGGGGAGCTCCAGATACGCAGTATTTT. It is translated as CASSREGPSGGAPDTQYF.

This clonotype was detected a few times. The V and J genes are TRBV12-3 or TRBV12-4 and TRBJ1-6; no clear D gene. V lost 0 bases and J 4 bases, leaving 7 bases between the germline ends. The CDR3 consists of 15 residues. The CDR3 DNA is TGTGCCAGCAGTTTAGCGGACGGATATAATTCACCCCTCCACTTT. Protein: CASSLADGYNSPLHF.

This clonotype has only a few counts. The chain uses TRBV12-3 or TRBV12-4 and TRBJ1-1; D call uncertain. V was pared by 3 bases and J by 3 bases, with 8 bases between. This CDR3 is built from 13 residues. The CDR3 sequence: CASSFGQYTEAFF. The CDR3 region has the DNA TGTGCCAGCAGTTTTGGGCAGTACACTGAAGCTTTCTTT.

This clonotype was counted only a few times. V and J are TRBV5-1 and TRBJ1-2; D may be TRBD1 (5 bases). Per the germline V gene, CDR1 is SGHRS and CDR2 is YFSETQ. V gave up 6 bases and J gave up 7 bases, with 16 bases separating them. This CDR3 has 13 amino acids. CDR3 DNA: TGCGCCAGCACCCCGGGACCTCTCACTGGCTACACCTTC. Encoded protein: CASTPGPLTGYTF.

In its sample, this clonotype was seen a few times. The J gene is TRBJ1-3, the V gene TRBV13; a possible D gene is TRBD1 (6 bases). Trimming took 4 bases from V and 3 from J, leaving 13 bases between them. The CDR3 runs to 15 residues. Germline V gene sequence: CDR1 PRHDT, CDR2 FYEKMQ (reference sequence). The CDR3 region is CASSSTPTGGNTIYF. CDR3 nucleotide sequence: TGTGCCAGCAGCTCCACCCCGACAGGTGGAAACACCATATATTTT. The full variable domain, with the rest looked up from reference TRBV13 and TRBJ1-3, is AAGVIQSPRHLIKEKRETATLKCYPIPRHDTVYWYQQGPGQDPQFLISFYEKMQSDKGSIPDRFSAQQFSDYHSELNMSSLELGDSALYFCASSSTPTGGNTIYFGEGSWLTVV.

This clonotype was detected only a few times. V gene TRBV20-1 combines with J gene TRBJ1-1, with a weak D call TRBD1 (5 bases). V lost 5 bases to trimming and J lost 9 bases, with 13 bases between them. The CDR3 runs 11 residues. Looked up from germline, CDR1 is DFQATT and CDR2 is SNEGSKA (reference sequence). CDR3: CSASPGRKAFF. DNA for the CDR3: TGCAGTGCTTCCCCGGGACGGAAAGCTTTCTTT.

This clonotype has more than one count but fewer than ten. V gene TRBV7-6 combines with J gene TRBJ1-4; 7 bases agree with TRBD1. The CDR3 is 14 amino acids. Per the germline V gene, CDR1 is SGHVS and CDR2 is FNYEAQ. The trim removed 5 bases at V and 4 bases at J, leaving 4 bases unmatched. CDR3 sequence (DNA): TGTGCCAGCAGCCGGGACAGACTTAATGAAAAACTGTTTTTT. Protein product: CASSRDRLNEKLFF.

The rearrangement uses TRBV12-3 or TRBV12-4 and TRBJ2-7, with D possibly matching TRBD2 (6 bases). The CDR3 covers 13 residues. Trimming shortened V by 4 bases and J by 1 base, and 8 bases separated the two germline ends. Here the CDR3 reads CASSSRGSYEQYF. CDR3 DNA: TGTGCCAGCAGTTCTCGGGGGTCCTACGAGCAGTACTTC.

This clonotype was detected a few times. The chain couples TRBV7-2 to TRBJ1-2, with D possibly matching TRBD1 (6 bases). Trimming removed 2 bases from V and 4 bases from J, with 11 bases in between. The CDR3 consists of 14 residues. The germline CDR1 and CDR2 sequences are SGHTA and FQGNSA. This CDR3 is CASSLRGHFYGYTF. The CDR3 bases are TGTGCCAGCAGCTTAAGGGGACACTTCTATGGCTACACCTTC.